What follows is one TCR beta chain and its context. The sample holds a few counts of this clone. Its antigen remains unidentified. The input lacks base qualities; no much larger clone sits a single base away. The same CDR3 can be traced to other DNA sequences in this sample. This sample was included in a study of blood T cell repertoires in COVID-19 (dated by TCRdb to 2018 to 2020). Looking at the study overall: The collaborator samples originated in the United States, Italy and Spain and spanned the acute and convalescent phases of COVID-19. The material from the prospective study consisted of cDNA or gDNA derived from T cells, B-cell-depleted T cells, or PBMCs. The dataset comprised deeply sampled blood TCRbeta repertoires from subjects exposed to, actively infected with, or recovered from COVID-19. The repertoires were made available in a free public database intended to serve as a resource for research on the immune response to SARS-CoV-2. Samples came from the ongoing ImmuneRACE study (first 160 participants) plus 1,254 subjects from 6 global collaborators. Sample metadata almost always included a de-identified subject ID, COVID-19 status, age in years and sex. Where HLA class I and class II types were available, the types were taken from metadata supplied by the sample provider, not from assay-based typing. Overall study results and their limits: How much clinical and demographic metadata was included differed by source and by participant, and the metadata was provided uncurated.

TCRbeta CDR3 regions were amplified from genomic DNA by means of the immunoSEQ Assay, a bias-controlled multiplex PCR. Under the source paper's analysis protocol: Nucleated cell counts per sample were estimated from amplification of reference gene primers within the assay. Sequence reads were collapsed and filtered to measure the absolute abundance of every unique TCRbeta CDR3 rearrangement. For each sample, productive Simpson clonality was calculated as the square root of Simpson's diversity index over productive rearrangements. TCRdb took this table from immuneACCESS and kept in-frame rearrangements with V and J called. Such tables lack part of the clones; where checked against another copy, unresolved V genes explain under half of the gap, and the rest is unexplained. V and J calls and clone size are those listed in that table; D and trimming were worked out from the DNA. Here the sample has 200,000 to 250,000 clones; around four fifths occur a single time. Jointly, the top ten make up 5.2% of the sample.

At one collaborating source in Seattle, patients were enrolled during active infection and were followed longitudinally through the course of disease. The collaborating institutions used their own protocols to collect whole blood in K2EDTA tubes. For TCRbeta analysis, collaborator samples were shipped as frozen whole blood, as isolated PBMCs, or as DNA extracted from either sample type. The CDR3 runs 13 residues from the cysteine to the phenylalanine. Only the CDR3 portion is preserved as DNA: 39 bases, with reading frame beginning at the first base. Based on the germline V gene, the CDR1 and CDR2 sequences are MDHEN and SYDVKM. The germline V end is reduced by 2 bases and the J end by 6 bases; junction bases left unmatched: 1.

The sequenced sample was peripheral blood. The sequence was collected from a woman in her 70s with COVID-19, enrolled during active disease. The chain employs TRBV28 and TRBJ2-5; TRBD1 agrees with 9 junctional bases. Here is the DNA: TGTGCCAGCAGTTTAGGGACAGGGAAGACCCAGTACTTC. The translation is CASSLGTGKTQYF. Here the CDR3 is joined to the reference TRBV28 and TRBJ2-5 genes, and the full variable domain is: DVKVTQSSRYLVKRTGEKVFLECVQDMDHENMFWYRQDPGLGLRLIYFSYDVKMKEKGDIPEGYSVSREKKERFSLILESASTNQTSMYLCASSLGTGKTQYFGPGTRLLVL.